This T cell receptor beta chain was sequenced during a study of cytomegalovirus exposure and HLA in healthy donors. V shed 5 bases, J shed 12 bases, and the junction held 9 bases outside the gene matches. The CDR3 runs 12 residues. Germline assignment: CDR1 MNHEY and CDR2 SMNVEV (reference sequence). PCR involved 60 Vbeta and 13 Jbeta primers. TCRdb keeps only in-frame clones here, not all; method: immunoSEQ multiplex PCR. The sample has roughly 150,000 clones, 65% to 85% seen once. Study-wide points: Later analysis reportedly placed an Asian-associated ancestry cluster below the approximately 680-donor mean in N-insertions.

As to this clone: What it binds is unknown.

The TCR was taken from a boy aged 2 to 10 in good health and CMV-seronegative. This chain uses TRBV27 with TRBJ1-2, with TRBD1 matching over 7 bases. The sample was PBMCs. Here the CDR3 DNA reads TGTGCCAGCAGTCGAGTAACAGGGGAACACACCTTC. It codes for CASSRVTGEHTF.